This TCR beta chain was recovered during a study of post-analysis software for immune sequencing data. Findings and caveats of the study: TRBV5-6, TRBV5-1 and TRBV20-1 belonged to a set of about 5 TRBV segments that were more frequent in patients than controls.

TCR beta cDNA libraries had unique molecular identifiers. When about 0.9 to 10 million T cells were used, they gave a few hundred thousand cDNA molecules. MiXCR, run by TCRdb on the PCR reads, gives a single entry per CDR3 protein. Among fewer than 600,000 distinct CDR3 sequences listed, roughly 45% were seen once. Concerning this clonotype: Its antigen is unidentified.

CDR1 and CDR2 (germline): LGHNA, YSLEER. V lost 5 bases, J lost 3 bases, and 12 bases lay in between. The CDR3 spans 14 residues. This chain uses TRBV4-3 with TRBJ2-3; D is undetermined. Sequencing was performed on blood. This sequence was found in a girl under 18 with multiple sclerosis. For the CDR3, the DNA is TGCGCCAGCAGCGGCCTGGGTGAGACAGATACGCAGTATTTT. Amino acid sequence: CASSGLGETDTQYF.